The rows below give T cell receptor beta chains drawn from one sample of a study of blood T cells in healthy people across ages. Each CDR3 protein is one row after TCRdb ran MiXCR on the 5' RACE reads. The data contain 700,000 to 900,000 distinct CDR3 sequences, approximately 53% of them singletons. Sample: blood. Every receptor here comes from an elderly man in good health. CDR3s include the opening cysteine and the closing phenylalanine or tryptophan. D genes are given only for firm matches. Rows may omit the clone size; those that give it use once, few, many or a size class.

d_call,v_call,j_call,clone_size,cdr3_aa,cdr3_nt
.,TRBV6-4,TRBJ2-1,.,CASSRGNYNEQFF,TGTGCCAGCAGTCGCGGGAATTACAATGAGCAGTTCTTC
.,TRBV21-1,TRBJ2-5,.,CASSKKDKATTQTGGEETQYF,TGTGCCAGCAGCAAAAAAGACAAAGCCACGACCCAAACAGGGGGCGAGGAGACCCAGTACTTC
TRBD2,TRBV9,TRBJ2-3,.,CASSVGLREDRYAYF,TGTGCCAGCAGCGTAGGGTTGCGGGAGGACAGATACGCGTATTTT
.,TRBV4-1,TRBJ2-3,.,CASSHGGYAYF,TGCGCCAGCAGTCACGGCGGATACGCGTATTTT
.,TRBV24-1,TRBJ2-2,.,CATSGIGELFF,TGTGCCACCAGTGGAATCGGGGAGCTGTTTTTT
TRBD2,TRBV6-6,TRBJ2-5,.,CASSYTSGRETQYF,TGTGCCAGCAGTTACACTAGCGGTCGGGAGACCCAGTACTTC
TRBD2,TRBV11-2,TRBJ2-3,few,CASRPLAEHRDAYF,TGTGCCAGCAGACCACTAGCGGAACACAGAGACGCGTATTTT
.,TRBV12-3/TRBV12-4,TRBJ2-1,.,CASSLRSVEQFF,TGTGCCAGCAGTTTAAGGTCAGTTGAGCAGTTCTTC
.,TRBV15,TRBJ2-1,.,CATSREAGMWNEQFF,TGTGCCACCAGCAGAGAAGCTGGGATGTGGAATGAGCAGTTCTTC
.,TRBV27,TRBJ2-1,.,CASSVMGVNEQFF,TGTGCCAGCAGTGTAATGGGGGTCAATGAGCAGTTCTTC
.,TRBV6-1,TRBJ2-7,.,CASRKSQGAYEQYF,TGTGCCAGCCGAAAATCACAGGGTGCCTACGAGCAGTACTTC
TRBD1,TRBV6-5,TRBJ1-2,.,CASSYSGRGPSGYTF,TGTGCCAGCAGTTACTCGGGCAGGGGGCCTAGTGGCTACACCTTC
.,TRBV20-1,TRBJ2-5,.,CSARPPRLEWKTQYF,TGCAGTGCTAGACCACCCCGGTTGGAATGGAAGACCCAGTACTTC
TRBD1,TRBV29-1,TRBJ1-2,.,CSASTGGMHGYTF,TGCAGCGCATCGACAGGGGGTATGCACGGCTACACCTTC
.,TRBV3-1,TRBJ2-5,few,CASSRGSPQETQYF,TGTGCCAGCAGCCGCGGGTCGCCCCAAGAGACCCAGTACTTC
TRBD1,TRBV20-1,TRBJ2-5,.,CSATQLTGVRETQYF,TGCAGTGCTACGCAACTGACAGGGGTTAGAGAGACCCAGTACTTC
.,TRBV20-1,TRBJ2-7,few,CSASGLEQYF,TGCAGTGCTTCAGGGCTCGAGCAGTACTTC
TRBD2,TRBV27,TRBJ2-1,.,CASSRMRTSGIGDEQFF,TGTGCCAGCAGTAGGATGAGGACTAGCGGGATAGGCGATGAGCAGTTCTTC
.,TRBV4-1,TRBJ2-4,.,CASSQDGGLRDIQYF,TGCGCCAGCAGCCAAGATGGGGGGCTTCGGGACATTCAGTACTTC
TRBD1,TRBV11-2,TRBJ1-2,few,CASSTGTASLYGYTF,TGTGCCAGCAGCACCGGGACAGCCTCTCTGTATGGCTACACCTTC
TRBD2,TRBV7-8,TRBJ2-1,.,CASSQTGAGPYNEQFF,TGTGCCAGCAGCCAGACCGGAGCGGGGCCCTACAATGAGCAGTTCTTC
.,TRBV7-9,TRBJ1-2,.,CASSFPERRARGYTF,TGTGCCAGCAGCTTTCCGGAACGCAGGGCGAGAGGCTACACCTTC
TRBD2,TRBV20-1,TRBJ2-7,once,CSARGGTSGSSYNEQYF,TGCAGTGCTAGAGGTGGGACTAGCGGGAGCTCCTACAATGAGCAGTACTTC
.,TRBV20-1,TRBJ2-7,.,CSARGGVFGPPYEQYF,TGCAGTGCTAGAGGGGGGGTTTTCGGGCCCCCCTACGAGCAGTACTTC
.,TRBV20-1,TRBJ2-1,.,CSARGEPAYNEQFF,TGCAGTGCTAGAGGGGAGCCGGCCTACAATGAGCAGTTCTTC
TRBD2,TRBV6-5,TRBJ2-5,few,CASSRGTSPTTQYF,TGTGCCAGCAGTAGGGGGACTAGCCCTACGACCCAGTACTTC
TRBD2,TRBV13,TRBJ2-1,.,CASSGGSPHNEQFF,TGTGCCAGCAGCGGCGGGAGCCCCCACAATGAGCAGTTCTTC
.,TRBV10-3,TRBJ2-7,.,CAISGRGEDEQYF,TGTGCCATCAGTGGAAGGGGGGAGGACGAGCAGTACTTC
TRBD1,TRBV11-2,TRBJ2-2,few,CASRKTGVMTGELFF,TGTGCCAGCAGGAAAACAGGGGTCATGACCGGGGAGCTGTTTTTT
TRBD2,TRBV27,TRBJ2-1,.,CAGSPSRTSGYNEQFF,TGTGCCGGCAGTCCCTCCCGTACTAGCGGGTACAATGAGCAGTTCTTC
.,TRBV21-1,TRBJ2-7,.,CASSKTPGEIDEQYF,TGTGCCAGCAGCAAAACTCCAGGGGAAATCGACGAGCAGTACTTC
.,TRBV4-3,TRBJ1-5,.,CASSRSTSRLYSNQPQHF,TGCGCCAGCAGCCGGAGTACGTCGCGCCTTTATAGCAATCAGCCCCAGCATTTT
.,TRBV7-2,TRBJ2-3,few,CASSFLGQRSTDTQYF,TGTGCCAGCAGCTTCCTGGGGCAGCGGAGCACAGATACGCAGTATTTT
.,TRBV20-1,TRBJ2-3,.,CSAPRGRGTDTQYF,TGCAGTGCCCCACGGGGGCGGGGGACAGATACGCAGTATTTT
.,TRBV20-1,TRBJ2-3,few,CSARPPQGAEVPDTQYF,TGCAGTGCTAGGCCGCCACAGGGAGCCGAAGTCCCAGATACGCAGTATTTT
.,TRBV19,TRBJ1-5,.,CASSNLQGKGPQHF,TGTGCCAGTAGCAACCTCCAGGGGAAGGGGCCCCAGCATTTT
.,TRBV4-1,TRBJ2-7,.,CASSQRGPGTAPYEQYF,TGCGCCAGCAGCCAAAGAGGACCCGGGACGGCCCCCTACGAGCAGTACTTC
TRBD1,TRBV20-1,TRBJ1-6,.,CSAKTGTPDPLHF,TGCAGTGCTAAGACAGGGACTCCGGACCCCCTCCACTTT
.,TRBV20-1,TRBJ2-3,few,CSASVSSADTQYF,TGCAGTGCTAGTGTCAGCTCGGCAGATACGCAGTATTTT
TRBD1,TRBV6-5,TRBJ2-5,.,CASSPGTGWETQYF,TGTGCCAGCAGTCCGGGGACAGGGTGGGAGACCCAGTACTTC
.,TRBV12-3/TRBV12-4,TRBJ2-3,.,CASSPGLQGYAYF,TGTGCCAGCAGTCCCGGCCTCCAGGGATACGCGTATTTT
.,TRBV10-3,TRBJ2-7,few,CATSRTDGSYEQYF,TGTGCCACCAGCAGAACGGACGGCTCCTACGAGCAGTACTTC
.,TRBV9,TRBJ2-7,.,CASSVGGRNVEQYF,TGTGCCAGCAGCGTAGGAGGGAGGAATGTTGAGCAGTACTTC
.,TRBV9,TRBJ2-3,.,CASSVSTGVGLVPPDTQYF,TGTGCCAGCAGCGTCTCCACGGGGGTGGGCCTTGTTCCCCCAGATACGCAGTATTTT
.,TRBV2,TRBJ1-4,many,CASSPGGEVNEKLFF,TGTGCCAGCAGTCCCGGCGGGGAGGTTAATGAAAAACTGTTTTTT
TRBD2,TRBV9,TRBJ2-7,.,CASSVAPKPPLGGRASYEQYF,TGTGCCAGCAGCGTAGCCCCAAAGCCCCCATTGGGCGGGAGGGCCTCCTACGAGCAGTACTTC
TRBD1,TRBV11-2,TRBJ2-3,.,CASSFDRGVGYAYF,TGTGCCAGCAGCTTTGACAGGGGGGTGGGGTACGCGTATTTT
.,TRBV12-3/TRBV12-4,TRBJ2-7,.,CASKGSGEQYF,TGTGCCAGCAAAGGGAGCGGCGAGCAGTACTTC
TRBD2,TRBV7-3,TRBJ2-1,.,CASSSSGLGGSYNEQFF,TGTGCCAGCAGCTCCTCGGGACTAGGGGGCTCCTACAATGAGCAGTTCTTC
.,TRBV10-1,TRBJ2-1,.,CASSGWSGSSYNEQFF,TGCGCCAGCAGTGGGTGGTCTGGGAGCTCCTACAATGAGCAGTTCTTC
.,TRBV29-1,TRBJ2-7,few,CSVLQGSYEQYF,TGCAGCGTCCTACAGGGTTCTTACGAGCAGTACTTC
.,TRBV7-9,TRBJ1-5,.,CASSPGPFGLNQPQHF,TGTGCCAGCAGCCCAGGGCCCTTTGGGTTGAATCAGCCCCAGCATTTT
TRBD1,TRBV10-3,TRBJ2-3,.,CAISEGTGALTDTQYF,TGTGCCATCAGTGAAGGGACAGGGGCACTCACAGATACGCAGTATTTT
.,TRBV29-1,TRBJ2-1,few,CSTAGTPYNEQFF,TGCAGTACCGCCGGGACACCCTACAATGAGCAGTTCTTC
.,TRBV7-3,TRBJ2-3,few,CASSSTPPGDSPNTDTQYF,TGTGCCAGCAGCTCAACCCCCCCCGGGGACTCACCAAACACAGATACGCAGTATTTT
.,TRBV11-2,TRBJ1-2,once,CASRLTAHPNYGYTF,TGTGCCAGCAGATTAACAGCACACCCTAACTATGGCTACACCTTC
TRBD2,TRBV9,TRBJ2-7,few,CASSPGGTSGSYEQYF,TGTGCCAGCAGCCCGGGGGGGACTAGCGGCTCCTACGAGCAGTACTTC
TRBD2,TRBV7-2,TRBJ2-7,.,CASSRGEGEQYF,TGTGCCAGCAGCCGGGGGGAGGGCGAGCAGTACTTC
.,TRBV24-1,TRBJ2-5,.,CATHPLFLQETQYF,TGTGCCACCCACCCGCTTTTCCTTCAGGAGACCCAGTACTTC